This record concerns one T cell receptor (beta chain) sequence. This specimen belongs to a study of blood T cell repertoires in COVID-19. Study summary: T cells, B-cell-depleted T cells, or PBMCs supplied cDNA or gDNA.

Germline CDR1 reads LNHDA; CDR2 reads SQIVND (reference sequence). The CDR3 loop spans 14 amino acids. The ends were cut back, 4 bases at V and 1 base at J, with 9 bases in the middle. Here immunoSEQ multiplex PCR was the method, and the copy in TCRdb shows in-frame clones only, minus some. The data contain 200,000 to 300,000 clones, 80% to 90% of them seen just once; the ten biggest clones take up 2% to 2.5%. The chain carries TRBV19 and TRBJ2-3, with D maybe TRBD1 (5 bases). The sequenced material came from peripheral blood. The source of this sequence is a man aged 40-55 years who had recovered from COVID-19. The DNA for the CDR3 is TGTGCCAGTAGTAGGCTACAGGGCACAGATACGCAGTATTTT. Protein: CASSRLQGTDTQYF.